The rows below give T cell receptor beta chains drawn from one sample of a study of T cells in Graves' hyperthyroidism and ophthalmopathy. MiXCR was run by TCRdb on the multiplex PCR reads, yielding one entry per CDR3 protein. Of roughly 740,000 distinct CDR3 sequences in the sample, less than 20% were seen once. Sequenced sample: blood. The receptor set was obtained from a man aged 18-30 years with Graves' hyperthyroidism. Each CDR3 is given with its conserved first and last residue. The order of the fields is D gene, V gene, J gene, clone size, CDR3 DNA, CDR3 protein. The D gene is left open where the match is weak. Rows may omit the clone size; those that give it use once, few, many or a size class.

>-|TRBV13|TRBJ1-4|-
TGTGCCAGCAGCCAGAAGGGGTCAACTAATGAAAAACTGTTTTTT
CASSQKGSTNEKLFF
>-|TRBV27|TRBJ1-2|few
TGTGCCAGCTCCCACGGCGGTGGCTACACCTTC
CASSHGGGYTF
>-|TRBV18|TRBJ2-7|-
TGTGCCAGCTCACCACCGGGGATCTCCTACGAGCAGTACTTC
CASSPPGISYEQYF
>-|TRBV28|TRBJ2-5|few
TGTGCCAGCAGTAAGGGGGGTTGGTCGGGTTCGGAGACCCAGTACTTC
CASSKGGWSGSETQYF
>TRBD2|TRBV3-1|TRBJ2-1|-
TGTGCCAGCAGCCAGATGAGAGGGACTAGCGGGGGGAGCTCCTACAATGAGCAGTTCTTC
CASSQMRGTSGGSSYNEQFF
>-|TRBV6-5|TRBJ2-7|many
TGTGCCAGCAGTTACGGACTTTCATCCGAGCAGTACTTC
CASSYGLSSEQYF
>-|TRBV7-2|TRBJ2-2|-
TGTGCCAAAGCGGTGAACACCGGGGAGCTGTCTTTT
CAKAVNTGELSF
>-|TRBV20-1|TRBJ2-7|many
TGCAGTGCTAGAGATCGGGGGCAGGACTACGAGCAGTACTTC
CSARDRGQDYEQYF
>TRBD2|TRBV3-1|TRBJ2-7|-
TGTGCCAGCAGCCAAGAGGCTAGCGGGATGGTGTCCTACGAGCAGTACTTC
CASSQEASGMVSYEQYF
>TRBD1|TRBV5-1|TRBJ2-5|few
TGCGCCAGCAGCTCCGGACAGGGGTTAGGTGAGACCCAGTACTTC
CASSSGQGLGETQYF
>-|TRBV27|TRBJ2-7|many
TGTGCCAGCAGTTTACGGCACGGCGAGCAGTACTTC
CASSLRHGEQYF
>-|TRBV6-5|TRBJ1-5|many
TGTGCCAGCAGTTCTCCAGGTTCAAATCAGCCCCAGCATTTT
CASSSPGSNQPQHF
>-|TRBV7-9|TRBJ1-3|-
TGTGCCAGCAGCTTCCGACAGGGAAACACCATATATTTT
CASSFRQGNTIYF
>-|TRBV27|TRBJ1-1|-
TGTGCCAGCATCGCCGGACTCTATGAAGCTTTCTTT
CASIAGLYEAFF
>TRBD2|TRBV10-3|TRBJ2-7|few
TGTGCCATCAGTGCATCTAGCGGGAGCTACGAGCAGTACTTC
CAISASSGSYEQYF
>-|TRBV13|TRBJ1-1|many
TGTGCCAGCAGCTTAGTCCCGGGGTTCACTGAAGCTTTCTTT
CASSLVPGFTEAFF
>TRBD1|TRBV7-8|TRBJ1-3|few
TGTGCCAGCAGCCCTGGGACAGGGCGCTCTGGAAACACCATATATTTT
CASSPGTGRSGNTIYF
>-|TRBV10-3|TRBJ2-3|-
TGTGCCATCAGTGAGCCCAGACCCTCGTTGGGGACAGATACGCAGTATTTT
CAISEPRPSLGTDTQYF
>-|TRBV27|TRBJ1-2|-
TGTGCCAGCAAAGTCGAGGGTTATGGCTACACTTTC
CASKVEGYGYTF
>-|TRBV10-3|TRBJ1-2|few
TGTGCCATCAGTGAGTCCAGAGGCTACACCTTC
CAISESRGYTF
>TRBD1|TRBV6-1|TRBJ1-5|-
TGTGCCAGCAGTCTGGGGACAGGGGTTCAGCCCCAGCATTTT
CASSLGTGVQPQHF
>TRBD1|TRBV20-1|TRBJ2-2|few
TGCAGTGCTAGAGAGACAGGGGGCCCTAGGGACACCGGGGAGCTGTTTTTT
CSARETGGPRDTGELFF
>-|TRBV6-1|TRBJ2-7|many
TGTGCCAGCTGGGACCGGGCCGAAAACTACGAGCAGTACTTC
CASWDRAENYEQYF
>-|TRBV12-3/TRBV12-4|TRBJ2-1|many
TGTGCCAGCAGTCCGTGGACTTCTTACAATGAGCAGTTCTTC
CASSPWTSYNEQFF
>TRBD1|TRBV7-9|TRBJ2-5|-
TGTGCCAGCAGCTTTACCAAGGGGGCAGGGGAGACCCAGTACTTC
CASSFTKGAGETQYF
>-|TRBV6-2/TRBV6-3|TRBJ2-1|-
TGTGCCAGCAGTTACTCTCGGGGGCTTAACCAGTTCTTC
CASSYSRGLNQFF
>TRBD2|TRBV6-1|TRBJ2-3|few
TGTGCCAGCACCGGGGGACTAGCGGGCACAGATACGCAGTATTTT
CASTGGLAGTDTQYF
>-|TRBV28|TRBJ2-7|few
TGTGCCAGCAGGTCCGGGGGCACCTACGAGCAGTACTTC
CASRSGGTYEQYF
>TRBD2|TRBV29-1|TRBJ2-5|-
TGCAGCGTTGAAGATACCCTAGCGGTGAGGCGTGAGACCCAGTACTTC
CSVEDTLAVRRETQYF
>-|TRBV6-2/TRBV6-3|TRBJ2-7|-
TGTGCCAGCAGTTACTCGACGGGCCCGGGGGAGCAGTACTTC
CASSYSTGPGEQYF